These 14 T cell receptor beta chains were all obtained from the same sample, sequenced in a study of shared clonotypes between healthy human individuals. The repertoire was sequenced with immunoSEQ multiplex PCR; TCRdb's copy has only in-frame clones and lacks some. In the table there are 2 million to 3 million clones, 93% of which are singletons. What was sequenced was naive CD4+ T cells from PBMCs. Subset: CD45RA+ positively selected. Receptor source: a man between 18 and 35 years old in good health. Some clones in this sample may be carry-over from other donors' samples.

This chain connects TRBV28 to TRBJ1-4; D possibly corresponds to TRBD1 (5 bases). The CDR3 has 17 amino acids. CDR1 and CDR2 from the germline V gene are MDHEN and SYDVKM. Trimming left V 4 bases short and J 0 bases short, with 15 bases between. The CDR3 DNA reads TGTGCCAGCAGTTCGGGGAGGGGATCTGCAACTAATGAAAAACTGTTTTTT. Translating gives CASSSGRGSATNEKLFF.

This clone has more than one count but fewer than ten. J is TRBJ2-1 and V is TRBV27; TRBD2 agrees at 8 bases. V was clipped by 6 bases and J by 15 bases; unmatched bases: 10. The CDR3 sequence is 12 residues long. Germline values: CDR1 MNHEY, CDR2 SMNVEV (reference sequence). The CDR3 sequence is CASRPTGTRLFF. The CDR3 bases are TGTGCCAGCAGACCCACTGGGACTAGACTGTTCTTC.

The chain employs TRBV10-1 and TRBJ1-3; no clear D. In germline, CDR1 is WNHNN, CDR2 SYGVQD (reference sequence). With 2 bases removed from V and 3 bases from J, the gap between germline ends came to 2 bases. There are 12 residues in the CDR3. DNA of the CDR3: TGCGCCAGCAGTGAGAATGGAAACACCATATATTTT. It yields the protein CASSENGNTIYF.

Turning to this clone: One junction end disagrees with the germline gene, perhaps due to a read error. The V and J genes are TRBV25-1 and TRBJ1-2, with TRBD1 as a possible D gene (6 bases). The CDR3 covers 11 residues. The germline V gene has CDR1 MGHDK and CDR2 SYGVNS. The CDR3 here is CASSEFGGRYF. DNA for the CDR3: TGTGCCAGCAGTGAATTCGGGGGGCGATACTTC.

The chain couples TRBV4-1 to TRBJ2-1; D is possibly TRBD2 (5 bases). V was pared by 1 base and J by 0 bases, with 10 bases between. The length of the CDR3 is 16 residues. Per germline, CDR1 MGHRA and CDR2 YSYEKL. This CDR3 is CASSQGISASYNEQFF. The CDR3 nucleotides are TGCGCCAGCAGCCAAGGTATTAGCGCCTCCTACAATGAGCAGTTCTTC.

This chain joins TRBV6-5 and TRBJ2-7, with 11 bases fitting TRBD1. The ends lost 6 bases at V and 2 bases at J; junction bases unmatched: 3. The CDR3 spans 14 residues. Germline CDR1 is MNHEY and CDR2 is SVGAGI. For the CDR3, the DNA is TGTGCCAGCAGCCGGGACAGGGGGGCCTACGAGCAGTACTTC. It encodes CASSRDRGAYEQYF.

J is TRBJ2-5 and V is TRBV7-9; 10 bases map to TRBD1. CDR1 is SEHNR, CDR2 FQNEAQ, per germline (reference sequence). The trim removed 5 bases at V and 5 bases at J, leaving 8 bases unmatched. This CDR3 has 15 residues. The CDR3 is CASSARDRGHETQYF. The CDR3 bases are TGTGCCAGCAGCGCCAGGGACAGGGGTCACGAGACCCAGTACTTC.

CDR3 nucleotide sequence: TGTGCCTGGAGTGGGGGACTAGCGGGAAAAGCCTACAATGAGCAGTTCTTC. Protein sequence: CAWSGGLAGKAYNEQFF. This rearrangement joins TRBV30 to TRBJ2-1, with 13 bases identical to TRBD2. This CDR3 has 17 amino acids. V lost 1 base and J lost 2; bases outside the gene matches: 5. Looked up from germline, CDR1 is GTSNPN and CDR2 is SVGIG (reference sequence).

A few counts support this clone. This sample includes further DNA sequences coding for the same CDR3. V gene TRBV28 combines with J gene TRBJ1-2, with 8 nucleotides matching TRBD1. Germline trimming cut 5 bases from V and 3 bases from J; bases unmatched to any gene: 5. Germline V gene data show CDR1 as MDHEN and CDR2 as SYDVKM. The CDR3 covers 14 residues. CDR3 bases: TGTGCCAGCAGTCCAGGGACAGGATACTATGGCTACACCTTC. It translates to CASSPGTGYYGYTF.

The genes are TRBV6-5 and TRBJ2-1, with a possible D match to TRBD1 (5 bases). The CDR3 extends over 13 amino acids. Trimming removed 2 bases at V and 6 bases at J, with 8 bases between. CDR1 and CDR2 (germline): MNHEY, SVGAGI. Here the CDR3 reads CASSYRGSNEQFF. The DNA for the CDR3 is TGTGCCAGCAGTTACAGGGGATCCAATGAGCAGTTCTTC.

Turning to this clone: One end of the junction fails to match germline, which may point to a read error. The V and J genes are TRBV28 and TRBJ2-7, with a weak D call TRBD1 (6 bases). The CDR3 is 14 amino acids. The germline V gene has CDR1 MDHEN and CDR2 SYDVKM. CDR3 sequence: CASRGRGYGYEQYF. The CDR3, as DNA: TGTGCTAGCAGGGGCAGGGGATATGGGTACGAGCAGTACTTC. Combining the CDR3 with reference TRBV28 and TRBJ2-7 gives the whole variable domain DVKVTQSSRYLVKRTGEKVFLECVQDMDHENMFWYRQDPGLGLRLIYFSYDVKMKEKGDIPEGYSVSREKKERFSLILESASTNQTSMYLCASRGRGYGYEQYFGPGTRLTVT.

The chain recombines TRBV4-3 with TRBJ2-5, with TRBD1 identical over 9 bases. Trimming took 6 bases from V and 5 from J; bases not matched to a gene: 13. The CDR3 totals 16 residues. CDR1 and CDR2 from the germline V gene are LGHNA and YSLEER. The DNA for the CDR3 is TGCGCCAGCAGTCTCGGGACAGGGCTAACTGGCGAGACCCAGTACTTC. It encodes CASSLGTGLTGETQYF.

This rearrangement joins TRBV10-3 to TRBJ2-7; D is tentatively TRBD1 or TRBD2 (6 bases each). This CDR3 has 15 residues. Trimming shortened V by 6 bases and J by 7 bases, and 22 bases separated the two germline ends. Germline lookup yields CDR1 ENHRY and CDR2 SYGVKD. CDR3 residues: CAISPGPGARREQYF. CDR3 in DNA: TGTGCCATCAGCCCCGGACCGGGGGCGCGTCGGGAGCAGTACTTC.

The chain employs TRBV28 and TRBJ1-1; TRBD1 aligns across 9 bases. Trimming removed 4 bases from V and 7 bases from J; junction bases left unmatched: 4. CDR1 MDHEN and CDR2 SYDVKM come from the germline V gene. CDR3 length: 13 amino acids. The CDR3 DNA reads TGTGCCAGCAGTTCGGGACAGGGACTTGAAGCTTTCTTT. As protein: CASSSGQGLEAFF.